The table lists the clone carrying this T cell receptor beta chain with a few counts. Antigen specificity is unknown. This sample stems from a study of post-analysis software for immune sequencing data. Study-wide findings and caveats: Patients carried 5 or 6 TRBV segments more frequently than controls did, and TRBV5-6, TRBV5-1 and TRBV20-1 were among them. Controls significantly exceeded multiple sclerosis patients in normalized Chao1 diversity.

Presence of unique molecular identifiers characterized the TCR beta cDNA libraries. TCRdb recomputed calls from the PCR reads with MiXCR, one row per CDR3 protein. The data contain 750,000 to 950,000 distinct CDR3 sequences, roughly 58% of them seen just once; the ten biggest clones take up approximately 4.5%. The CDR3 sequence is 13 residues long. The V end was cut by 3 bases, the J end by 2 bases, with 8 bases between. CDR1 and CDR2 from the germline V gene are SGHRS and YFSETQ. Sequencing input: blood. This receptor was taken from a girl aged 5-17 years with multiple sclerosis. V usage is TRBV5-1 and J usage is TRBJ2-5; D possibly corresponds to TRBD1 (6 bases). CDR3: CASSWGPQETQYF. DNA of the CDR3: TGCGCCAGCAGCTGGGGGCCGCAAGAGACCCAGTACTTC.